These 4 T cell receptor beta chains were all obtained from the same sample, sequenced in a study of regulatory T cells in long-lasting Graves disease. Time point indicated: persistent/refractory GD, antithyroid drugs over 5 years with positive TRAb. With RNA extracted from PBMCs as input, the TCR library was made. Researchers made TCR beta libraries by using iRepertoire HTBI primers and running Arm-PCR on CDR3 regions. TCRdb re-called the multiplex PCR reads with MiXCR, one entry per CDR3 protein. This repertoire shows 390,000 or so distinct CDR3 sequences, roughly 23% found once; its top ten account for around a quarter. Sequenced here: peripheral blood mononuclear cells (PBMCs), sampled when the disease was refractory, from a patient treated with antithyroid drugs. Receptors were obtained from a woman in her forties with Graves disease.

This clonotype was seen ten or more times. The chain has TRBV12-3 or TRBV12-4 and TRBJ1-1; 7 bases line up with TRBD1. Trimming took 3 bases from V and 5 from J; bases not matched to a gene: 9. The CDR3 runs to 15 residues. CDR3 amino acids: CASSFYRQGGTEAFF. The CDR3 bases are TGTGCCAGCAGTTTCTATCGACAGGGCGGGACTGAAGCTTTCTTT.

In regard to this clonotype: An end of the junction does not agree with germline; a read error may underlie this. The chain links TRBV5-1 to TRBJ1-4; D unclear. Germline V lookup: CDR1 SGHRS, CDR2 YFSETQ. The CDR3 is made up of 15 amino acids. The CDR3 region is CASSLAEGANEKLVF. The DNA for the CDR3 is TGCGCCAGCAGCTTGGCCGAAGGAGCTAATGAAAAACTGGTTTTT.

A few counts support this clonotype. CDR3: CASSPGEQIGHEQYF. The CDR3 region has the DNA TGTGCCAGCAGCCCAGGCGAGCAAATTGGGCACGAGCAGTACTTC. The chain is built from TRBV3-1 and TRBJ2-7; D call uncertain. CDR3 length: 15 amino acids. Trimming stripped 4 bases from V and 5 bases from J, with 18 bases between. Germline CDR1 is LGHDT and CDR2 is YNNKEL (reference sequence).

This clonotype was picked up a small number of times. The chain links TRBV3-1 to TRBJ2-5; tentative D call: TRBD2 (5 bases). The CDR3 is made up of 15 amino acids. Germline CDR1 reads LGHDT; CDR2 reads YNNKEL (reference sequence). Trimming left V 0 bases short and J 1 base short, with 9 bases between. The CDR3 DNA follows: TGTGCCAGCAGCCAAGATCGACTACTCCAAGAGACCCAGTACTTC. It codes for CASSQDRLLQETQYF.